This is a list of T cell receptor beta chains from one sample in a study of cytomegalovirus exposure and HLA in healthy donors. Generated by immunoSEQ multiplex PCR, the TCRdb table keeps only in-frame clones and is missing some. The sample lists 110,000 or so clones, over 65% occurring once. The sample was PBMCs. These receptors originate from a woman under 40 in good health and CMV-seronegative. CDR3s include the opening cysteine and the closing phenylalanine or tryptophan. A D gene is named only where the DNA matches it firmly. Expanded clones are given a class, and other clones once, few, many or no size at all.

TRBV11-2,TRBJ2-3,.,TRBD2,CASSLGRTSGTDTQYF,TGTGCCAGCAGCTTAGGAAGGACTAGCGGGACAGATACGCAGTATTTT
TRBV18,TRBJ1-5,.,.,CASSPPDGGQPQHF,TGTGCCAGCTCACCGCCCGACGGCGGTCAGCCCCAGCATTTT
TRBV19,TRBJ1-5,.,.,CASSILTENQPQHF,TGTGCCAGTAGTATATTGACAGAAAATCAGCCCCAGCATTTT
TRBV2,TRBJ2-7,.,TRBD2,CASSEALAGGLWEQYF,TGTGCCAGCAGTGAAGCGCTAGCGGGGGGGCTGTGGGAGCAGTACTTC
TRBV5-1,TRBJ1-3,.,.,CASSLPDGRNTIYF,TGCGCCAGCAGCTTACCAGACGGGAGAAACACCATATATTTT
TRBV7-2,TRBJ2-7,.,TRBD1,CASSRGQGVGEQYF,TGTGCCAGCAGCCGAGGACAGGGGGTAGGTGAGCAGTACTTC
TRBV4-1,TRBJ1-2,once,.,CASSQARQPYGYTF,TGCGCCAGCAGCCAAGCTAGACAGCCCTATGGCTACACCTTC
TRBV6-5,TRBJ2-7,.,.,CASTPGAYSYEQYF,TGTGCCAGCACCCCAGGTGCCTACTCCTACGAGCAGTACTTC
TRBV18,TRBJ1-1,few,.,CASSPPNEDTEAFF,TGTGCCAGCTCACCACCGAACGAGGACACTGAAGCTTTCTTT
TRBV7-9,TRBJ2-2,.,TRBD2,CASSWVLAGGPFYGELFF,TGTGCCAGCAGCTGGGTCCTCGCGGGGGGCCCCTTTTACGGGGAGCTGTTTTTT
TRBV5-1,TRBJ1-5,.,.,CASSPELYLCASSPQGYQPQHF,.
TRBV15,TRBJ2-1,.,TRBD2,CATSRDLERGVHNEQFF,TGTGCCACCAGCAGAGATCTCGAGCGGGGGGTCCACAATGAGCAGTTCTTC
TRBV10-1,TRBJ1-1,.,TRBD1,CASSDGQDKSEAFF,TGCGCCAGCAGTGATGGACAGGATAAATCTGAAGCTTTCTTT
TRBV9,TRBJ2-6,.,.,CASSVVGQSSGANVLTF,TGTGCCAGCAGCGTCGTCGGACAGAGCTCTGGGGCCAACGTCCTGACTTTC
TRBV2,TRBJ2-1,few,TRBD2,CASSTSTSGGSNEQFF,TGTGCCAGCAGTACCTCGACTAGCGGGGGCTCCAATGAGCAGTTCTTC
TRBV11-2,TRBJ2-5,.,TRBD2,CASRSSGGGQETQYF,TGTGCCAGCAGGTCTAGCGGGGGGGGTCAAGAGACCCAGTACTTC
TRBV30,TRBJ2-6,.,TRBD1,CAWTRTGASGANVLTF,TGTGCCTGGACCCGGACAGGAGCCTCTGGGGCCAACGTCCTGACTTTC
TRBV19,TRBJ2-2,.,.,CASSTSPRGELFF,TGTGCCAGTAGTACTAGCCCCAGAGGGGAGCTGTTTTTT
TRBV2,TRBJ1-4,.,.,CASSGSSGSSNEKLFF,TGTGCCAGCAGTGGGTCGAGCGGCAGCTCTAATGAAAAACTGTTTTTT
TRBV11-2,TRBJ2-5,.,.,CASSSNRVQETQYF,TGTGCCAGCAGCTCGAACCGGGTCCAAGAGACCCAGTACTTC
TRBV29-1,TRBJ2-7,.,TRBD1,CSGEPHRDRGYEQYF,TGCAGCGGCGAACCTCACCGGGACAGGGGCTACGAGCAGTACTTC
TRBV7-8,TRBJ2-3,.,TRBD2,CASSPPSGGLNTQYF,TGTGCCAGCAGCCCCCCTAGCGGGGGGTTGAATACGCAGTATTTT
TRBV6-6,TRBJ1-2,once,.,CASSPDTAAGYTF,TGTGCCAGCAGTCCGGACACCGCCGCTGGCTACACCTTC
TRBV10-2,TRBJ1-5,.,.,CASSESNPGQPQHF,TGCGCCAGCAGTGAGTCGAATCCGGGTCAGCCCCAGCATTTT
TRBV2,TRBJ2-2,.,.,CASSEDSLNTGELFF,TGTGCCAGCAGTGAAGATAGTCTGAACACCGGGGAGCTGTTTTTT
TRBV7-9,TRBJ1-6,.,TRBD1,CASSLASGAAGGSPLHF,TGTGCCAGCAGCTTAGCGTCTGGGGCGGCAGGGGGATCACCCCTCCACTTT
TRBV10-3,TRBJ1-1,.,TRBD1,CAISITGDTEAFF,TGTGCCATCAGCATCACAGGGGACACTGAAGCTTTCTTT
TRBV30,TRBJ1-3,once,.,CACQYWGGNTIYF,TGTGCCTGCCAATACTGGGGAGGGAACACCATATATTTT
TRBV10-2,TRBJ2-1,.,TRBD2,CASRAGLAGGNEQFF,TGCGCCAGCAGGGCGGGGCTAGCGGGGGGCAATGAGCAGTTCTTC
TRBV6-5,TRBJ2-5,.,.,CASSYARERETQYF,TGTGCCAGCAGTTACGCTAGAGAGCGAGAGACCCAGTACTTC
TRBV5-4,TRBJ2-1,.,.,CASSFTLEGNEQFF,TGTGCCAGCAGCTTTACTCTCGAGGGAAATGAGCAGTTCTTC
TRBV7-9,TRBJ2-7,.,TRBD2,CASSSDATAGGEQYF,TGTGCCAGCAGCTCAGACGCCACAGCGGGGGGAGAGCAGTACTTC
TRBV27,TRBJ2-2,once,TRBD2,CARTREGANTGELFF,TGTGCCAGAACTCGGGAGGGGGCGAACACCGGGGAGCTGTTTTTT
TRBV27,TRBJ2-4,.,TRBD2,CASSSPRRGNQGRNIQYF,TGTGCCAGCAGTTCACCGCGGCGGGGGAATCAGGGAAGAAACATTCAGTACTTC
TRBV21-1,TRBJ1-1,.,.,CASTQRPGHSMAFF,TGTGCCAGCACTCAACGGCCGGGACATTCAATGGCTTTCTTT
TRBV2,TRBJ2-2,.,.,CASSLNTGELFF,TGTGCCAGCAGTCTAAACACCGGGGAGCTGTTTTTT
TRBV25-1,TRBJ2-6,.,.,CASSEDFSGANVLTF,TGTGCCAGCAGTGAAGACTTCTCTGGGGCCAACGTCCTGACTTTC
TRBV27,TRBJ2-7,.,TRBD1,CASSYRDRGSYEQYF,TGTGCCAGCAGTTACCGGGACAGGGGTTCCTACGAGCAGTACTTC
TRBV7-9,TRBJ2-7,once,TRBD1,CASSSRDRGSWKQYF,TGTGCCAGCAGCTCCCGGGACAGGGGGTCGTGGAAGCAGTACTTC
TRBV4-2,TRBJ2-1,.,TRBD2,CASSQDRLAAYNEQFF,TGTGCCAGCAGCCAAGATAGACTAGCGGCCTACAATGAGCAGTTCTTC
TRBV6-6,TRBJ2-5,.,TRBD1,CAIWTGDGETQYF,TGTGCCATCTGGACAGGGGACGGGGAGACCCAGTACTTC
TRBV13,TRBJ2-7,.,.,CASTRDNEQYF,TGTGCCAGCACCCGGGACAACGAGCAGTACTTC